These T cell receptor beta chains were read from a single sample in a study of cytomegalovirus exposure and HLA in healthy donors. The method was immunoSEQ multiplex PCR; TCRdb's version includes in-frame clones alone and lacks a portion of them. The table includes about 170,000 clones, approximately 76% detected once. The sample consisted of PBMCs. Every receptor here comes from a female donor in good health and CMV-seronegative. CDR3s include the opening cysteine and the closing phenylalanine or tryptophan.

>TRBJ2-7|TRBV6-5
CASSYSFRRSYEQYF
>TRBJ2-7|TRBV12-5
CASGTPSSGLSYEQYF
>TRBJ2-7|TRBV30
CAWSSQGPKEQYF
>NA|TRBV5-4
CASSSRTSGTYEQYF
>TRBJ1-6|TRBV5-4
CASSLATGVASPLHF
>TRBJ2-5|TRBV10-2
CASSESLPGGETQYF
>TRBJ1-2|TRBV15
CATSIDRGPNYGYTF
>TRBJ2-5|TRBV11-3
CASSPGTPYQETQYF
>TRBJ2-2|TRBV2
CASSPRAGYTGELFF
>TRBJ2-5|TRBV11-2
CASSLEKSGQGKTQYF
>TRBJ2-3|TRBV5-1
CASSLLTASTDTQYF
>TRBJ2-5|TRBV6-5
CASRAAGQGWETQYF
>TRBJ2-1|TRBV4-1
CASSRSRQGAWNEQFF
>TRBJ2-5|TRBV5-6
CASSFAGTQETQYF
>TRBJ2-3|TRBV15
CATSRDFGGLSADTQYF
>TRBJ2-7|TRBV7-2
CASSPGSTAEQSF
>TRBJ2-7|TRBV7-9
CASSYTSGSGPSPEQYF
>TRBJ2-1|TRBV16
CASSQSEGDEQFF
>TRBJ2-7|TRBV18
CASSSLDEQYF
>TRBJ2-7|TRBV5-1
CASSDSTYEQYF
>TRBJ2-3|TRBV7-9
CASSYLAESTDTQYF
>TRBJ1-6|TRBV5-1
CASSLGEVGSPLHF
>TRBJ1-1|TRBV7-8
CASSLNRGAEAFF